A single TCR beta chain is shown here with its context. Its specificity is unknown. The data were taken from a study of T-cell memory formation after mild COVID-19. Germline trimming cut 6 bases from V and 15 bases from J; bases unmatched to any gene: 9. CDR3 size: 11 residues. Looked up from germline, CDR1 is DFQATT and CDR2 is SNEGSKA (reference sequence). Study outcomes and limitations: Still unconfirmed is whether the second-wave clones peaking on day 37 recognized SARS-CoV-2.

MiXCR was run by TCRdb on the 5' RACE reads, yielding one entry per CDR3 protein. The sample lists almost 250,000 distinct CDR3 sequences; about 16% were seen once. The TCR was taken from an adult woman who had mild COVID-19 (a few samples of this study predate the infection). Cell type and time point are not known. The chain links TRBV20-1 to TRBJ2-1; 9 positions match TRBD1. Sample: PBMCs or a T cell subset sorted from them (not recorded which). DNA of the CDR3: TGCAGTGCGCAACCGGGACAGGGAAGGTTCTTC. Its translation is CSAQPGQGRFF.